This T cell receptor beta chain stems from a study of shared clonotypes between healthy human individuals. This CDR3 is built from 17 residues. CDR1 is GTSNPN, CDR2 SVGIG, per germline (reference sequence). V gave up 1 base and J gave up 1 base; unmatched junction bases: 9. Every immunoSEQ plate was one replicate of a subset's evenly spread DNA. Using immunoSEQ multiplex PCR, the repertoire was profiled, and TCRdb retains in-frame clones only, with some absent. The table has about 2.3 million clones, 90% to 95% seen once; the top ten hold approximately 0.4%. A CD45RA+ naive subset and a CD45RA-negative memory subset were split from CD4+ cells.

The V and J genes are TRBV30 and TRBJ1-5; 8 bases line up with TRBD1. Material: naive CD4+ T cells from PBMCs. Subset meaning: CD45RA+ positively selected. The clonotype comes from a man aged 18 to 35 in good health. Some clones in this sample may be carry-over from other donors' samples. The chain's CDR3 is CAWSASRTGNSNQPQHF. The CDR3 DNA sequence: TGTGCCTGGAGTGCTTCCCGGACAGGGAACAGCAATCAGCCCCAGCATTTT.